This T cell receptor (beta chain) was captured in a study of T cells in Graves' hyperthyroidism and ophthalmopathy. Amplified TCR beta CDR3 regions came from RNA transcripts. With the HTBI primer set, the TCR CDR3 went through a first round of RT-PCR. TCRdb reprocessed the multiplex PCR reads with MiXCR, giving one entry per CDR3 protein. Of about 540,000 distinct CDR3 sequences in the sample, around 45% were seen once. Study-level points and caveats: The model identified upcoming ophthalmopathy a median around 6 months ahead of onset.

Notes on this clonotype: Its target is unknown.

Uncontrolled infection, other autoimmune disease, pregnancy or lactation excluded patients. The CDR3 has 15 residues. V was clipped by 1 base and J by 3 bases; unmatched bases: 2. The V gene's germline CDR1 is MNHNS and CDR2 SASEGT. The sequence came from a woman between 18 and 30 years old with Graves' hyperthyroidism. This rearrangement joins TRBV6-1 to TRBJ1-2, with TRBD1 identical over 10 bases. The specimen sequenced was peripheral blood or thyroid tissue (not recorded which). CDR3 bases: TGTGCCAGCAGTGAAGGGACAGGGGGGGACTATGGCTACACCTTC. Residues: CASSEGTGGDYGYTF.